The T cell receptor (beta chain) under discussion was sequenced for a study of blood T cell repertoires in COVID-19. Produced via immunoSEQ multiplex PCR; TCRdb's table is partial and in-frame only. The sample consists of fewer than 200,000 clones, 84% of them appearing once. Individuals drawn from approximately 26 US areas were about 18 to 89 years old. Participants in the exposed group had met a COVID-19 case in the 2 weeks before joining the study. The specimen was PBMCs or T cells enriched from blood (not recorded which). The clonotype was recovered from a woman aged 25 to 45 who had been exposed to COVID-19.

The chain's CDR3 is CASSQGGAWSNEQFF. The CDR3 DNA is TGCGCCAGCAGTCAAGGGGGGGCCTGGAGCAATGAGCAGTTCTTC. This chain connects TRBV10-2 to TRBJ2-1; D perhaps matches TRBD2 (7 bases). The germline V and J ends were trimmed by 5 bases and 6 bases, with 17 bases remaining between them. This CDR3 contains 15 residues. The V gene's germline CDR1 is WSHSY and CDR2 SAAADI.